Shown below are 32 T cell receptor beta chains from a single sample sequenced in a study of radiation and T cells in renal cell carcinoma. Noted time point: blood 2 weeks post-SBRT. Noted treatment: 15 Gy SBRT to primary tumor, nephrectomy 4 weeks later. Libraries were prepared by immunoSEQ multiplex PCR; TCRdb keeps only in-frame clonotypes and omits some of them. The sample gives about 130,000 clones, approximately 80% of which show up once; approximately 1.9% is in the top ten. Sequences were derived from blood, sampled from a patient whose treatment included radiotherapy and nephrectomy. Receptor source: a woman in her sixties with renal cell carcinoma.

In this sample, this clone turned up a few times. V usage is TRBV7-9 and J usage is TRBJ1-2; 7 bases match TRBD1. CDR3 size: 14 residues. Germline V gene sequence: CDR1 SEHNR, CDR2 FQNEAQ (reference sequence). Trimming took 3 bases from V and 7 from J; bases not matched to a gene: 8. The CDR3: CASSFAQGLGGYTF. The CDR3 nucleotides are TGTGCCAGCAGCTTCGCACAGGGGCTGGGTGGCTACACCTTC.

This chain uses TRBV6-5 with TRBJ1-6; no clear D. Trimming cost V 6 bases and J 8 bases, with 11 bases left between them. Germline-derived CDR1 and CDR2 are MNHEY and SVGAGI. This CDR3 spans 13 amino acids. Written as DNA, the CDR3 is TGTGCCAGCAGAACCCTAACTTATTCACCCCTCCACTTT. Amino acid sequence: CASRTLTYSPLHF.

The chain joins TRBV6-5 to TRBJ1-5; D is possibly TRBD1 (6 bases). V shed 6 bases and J shed 4 bases, with 10 bases lying between them. Germline-derived CDR1 and CDR2 are MNHEY and SVGAGI. CDR3 length equals 13 residues. CDR3 sequence reads: CASRGQTNQPQHF. Written as DNA, the CDR3 is TGTGCCAGCAGAGGACAGACAAATCAGCCCCAGCATTTT.

The rearrangement joins TRBV27 to TRBJ1-1; D not resolved. Germline V gene lookup returns CDR1 MNHEY and CDR2 SMNVEV (reference sequence). Trimming pared 3 bases from V and 1 base from J, leaving 9 bases between. The CDR3 loop spans 14 amino acids. The CDR3 nucleotides are TGTGCCAGCAGTTTGGTGGCCCAGAACACTGAAGCTTTCTTT. As protein: CASSLVAQNTEAFF.

The CDR3 loop reads CAWSVGALSTDTQYF. The DNA of the CDR3 is TGTGCCTGGAGTGTAGGAGCGCTGAGCACAGATACGCAGTATTTT. The chain recombines TRBV30 with TRBJ2-3; D is undetermined. The germline V gene has CDR1 GTSNPN and CDR2 SVGIG (reference sequence). The CDR3 loop spans 15 amino acids. V gave up 0 bases and J gave up 0 bases, with 10 bases separating them. The variable domain in full, with the rest retrieved from reference TRBV30 and TRBJ2-3, is SQTIHQWPATLVQPVGSPLSLECTVEGTSNPNLYWYRQAAGRGLQLLFYSVGIGQISSEVPQNLSASRPQDRQFILSSKKLLLSDSGFYLCAWSVGALSTDTQYFGPGTRLTVL.

The V and J genes are TRBV10-1 and TRBJ2-3; perhaps TRBD2 as D (6 bases). Trimming stripped 6 bases from V and 2 bases from J, with 15 bases between. In germline, CDR1 is WNHNN, CDR2 SYGVQD (reference sequence). This CDR3 contains 15 residues. CDR3 protein: CASRLASRFTDTQYF. The CDR3 DNA follows: TGCGCCAGCAGACTAGCCTCGCGATTCACAGATACGCAGTATTTT.

The chain recombines TRBV5-5 with TRBJ1-1; TRBD1 aligns across 9 bases. Germline V gives CDR1 SGHKS, CDR2 YYEKEE (reference sequence). With V trimmed by 3 bases and J by 5 bases, 14 bases remained unmatched. The CDR3 sequence is 17 residues long. CDR3 nucleotide sequence: TGTGCCAGCAGCTCAAATACAGGGGGCGCATTTCGGACTGAAGCTTTCTTT. Protein product: CASSSNTGGAFRTEAFF.

This sequence joins TRBV5-6 and TRBJ1-1; a weak D match, TRBD1 (6 bases). Germline loops: CDR1 SGHDT, CDR2 YYEEEE. The CDR3 spans 17 residues. With 2 bases removed from V and 5 bases from J, the gap between germline ends came to 22 bases. The CDR3 DNA reads TGTGCCAGCAGCTTAGTCGGGCAGGGGAAAAGACGGACTGAAGCTTTCTTT. Protein: CASSLVGQGKRRTEAFF.

This rearrangement joins TRBV6-6 to TRBJ1-2; no clear D. V was trimmed by 5 bases and J by 0 bases, leaving 7 bases between them. CDR3 length equals 13 residues. Germline CDR1 is MNHNY and CDR2 is SVGAGI (reference sequence). As DNA, the CDR3 is TGTGCCAGCAGTCCATTGACTAACTATGGCTACACCTTC. Translation gives CASSPLTNYGYTF.

The V gene is TRBV2, the J gene TRBJ1-5, with no clear D. V shed 2 bases and J shed 0 bases, with 11 bases lying between them. This CDR3 spans 16 amino acids. The germline V gene encodes CDR1 SNHLY and CDR2 FYNNEI. This chain's CDR3 is CASSERAEYSNQPQHF. Here the CDR3 DNA reads TGTGCCAGCAGTGAAAGGGCGGAATATAGCAATCAGCCCCAGCATTTT.

The chain has TRBV18 and TRBJ1-2, with 9 bases identical to TRBD1. Germline V CDR1 and CDR2: KGHSH, LQKENI. Trimming at V came to 3 bases and at J to 3 bases, leaving 2 bases not matched to a gene. This CDR3 is built from 14 residues. CDR3 amino acids: CASSPRDRDYGYTF. In DNA form, the CDR3 reads TGTGCCAGCTCACCGAGGGACAGGGACTATGGCTACACCTTC. Based on the CDR3 plus reference TRBV18 and TRBJ1-2, the full variable domain is NAGVMQNPRHLVRRRGQEARLRCSPMKGHSHVYWYRQLPEEGLKFMVYLQKENIIDESGMPKERFSAEFPKEGPSILRIQQVVRGDSAAYFCASSPRDRDYGYTFGSGTRLTVV.

The gene calls are TRBV10-3 and TRBJ2-2; 10 nucleotides line up with TRBD2. The CDR3 covers 15 residues. V lost 7 bases to trimming and J lost 8 bases; unmatched junction nucleotides: 10. Germline CDR1 ENHRY, CDR2 SYGVKD. The CDR3 loop reads CAIKKPSGSEGELFF. CDR3 coding DNA: TGTGCCATCAAAAAGCCTAGCGGGAGCGAGGGGGAGCTGTTTTTT.

The J gene is TRBJ2-3, the V gene TRBV7-2; D is undetermined. Germline V lookup: CDR1 SGHTA, CDR2 FQGNSA. This CDR3 comprises 15 residues. Deletions cut 2 bases from V and 0 bases from J, with 9 bases between. DNA of the CDR3: TGTGCCAGCAGCTTAATGTGGCAGAGCACAGATACGCAGTATTTT. Its protein product is CASSLMWQSTDTQYF.

The rearrangement uses TRBV7-3 and TRBJ2-1; D may be TRBD1 or TRBD2 (5 bases each). Germline CDR1 SGHTA, CDR2 FQGTGA. CDR3 size: 17 residues. Trimming removed 0 bases at V and 8 bases at J, with 20 bases between. As DNA, the CDR3 is TGTGCCAGCAGCTTAACGAACCGGGGCCGACTTAACGATGAGCAGTTCTTC. This codes for CASSLTNRGRLNDEQFF.

This chain uses TRBV19 with TRBJ2-1, with 8 bases aligning to TRBD1. J lost 0 bases, V lost 4 bases, and 8 bases had no gene match. The V gene's germline CDR1 is LNHDA and CDR2 SQIVND (reference sequence). The length of the CDR3 is 17 residues. The CDR3 loop reads CASSTTGGLSSYNEQFF. CDR3 in DNA: TGTGCCAGTAGTACAACAGGGGGATTGAGCTCCTACAATGAGCAGTTCTTC.

The chain couples TRBV7-3 to TRBJ1-5, with a weak D call TRBD1 (5 bases). The CDR3 has 14 residues. V lost 1 base, J lost 6 bases, and 10 bases lay in between. Germline V gives CDR1 SGHTA, CDR2 FQGTGA. In DNA form, the CDR3 reads TGTGCCAGCAGCTTAAGGGGCGGCGGTCAGCCCCAGCATTTT. This translates into CASSLRGGGQPQHF.

This sequence joins TRBV25-1 and TRBJ1-4; no definite D call. Germline CDR1 and CDR2: MGHDK and SYGVNS. Trimming removed 3 bases at V and 7 bases at J, with 15 bases between. The length of the CDR3 is 15 residues. CDR3 coding DNA: TGTGCCAGCAGTGACATTGTGGCGGCAGGTGAAAAACTGTTTTTT. It encodes CASSDIVAAGEKLFF.

This clone occurred once. The genes are TRBV6-5 and TRBJ2-1; 12 bases line up with TRBD2. The germline V gene encodes CDR1 MNHEY and CDR2 SVGAGI. This CDR3 is built from 16 residues. V dropped 0 bases and J dropped 7; count of bases not matched to a gene: 4. The CDR3 sequence: CASSYSPSGGVNEQFF. The CDR3, as DNA: TGTGCCAGCAGTTACTCTCCTAGCGGGGGGGTAAATGAGCAGTTCTTC.

The CDR3 sequence: CASREDRDYGYTF. CDR3 DNA: TGTGCCAGCAGAGAAGACAGGGACTATGGCTACACCTTC. This chain uses TRBV6-5 with TRBJ1-2, with 7 nucleotides matching TRBD1. The CDR3 extends over 13 amino acids. Germline assignment: CDR1 MNHEY and CDR2 SVGAGI. The junction had 4 bases not matched to a gene; V was cut back by 6 bases and J by 3 bases.

The chain employs TRBV25-1 and TRBJ1-1, with TRBD1 identical over 8 bases. The CDR3 has 13 residues. Germline V gene lookup returns CDR1 MGHDK and CDR2 SYGVNS. After removal of 3 bases from V and 5 bases from J, the junction contained 2 bases not matched to a gene. The CDR3 region is CASSDRGRTEAFF. The CDR3 region has the DNA TGTGCCAGCAGTGACAGGGGGCGGACTGAAGCTTTCTTT.

CDR3 sequence reads: CASSLVSRNTGELFF. The CDR3 region has the DNA TGCGCCAGCAGCTTGGTTAGTAGAAACACCGGGGAGCTGTTTTTT. The rearrangement links TRBV5-1 to TRBJ2-2; D is ambiguous. The CDR3 has 15 residues. The germline V gene encodes CDR1 SGHRS and CDR2 YFSETQ. The V end was cut by 0 bases, the J end by 2 bases, with 8 bases between.

This rearrangement joins TRBV7-8 to TRBJ2-2; 7 positions agree with TRBD1. The CDR3 spans 16 residues. Germline V gene data show CDR1 as SGHVS and CDR2 as FQNEAQ. Unmatched junction bases numbered 10, after V lost 3 bases and J lost 6 bases. The CDR3 spells CASSFSLTGVSGELFF. In DNA form, the CDR3 reads TGTGCCAGCAGCTTTAGTCTCACAGGGGTGTCCGGGGAGCTGTTTTTT.

V and J are TRBV18 and TRBJ2-6; D is unresolved. CDR1 and CDR2 (germline): KGHSH, LQKENI. There are 17 residues in the CDR3. Trimming removed 6 bases at V and 0 bases at J, with 15 bases between. In nucleotides, the CDR3 is TGTGCCAGCTCTACCTTGGGGATTGACTCTGGGGCCAACGTCCTGACTTTC. Protein sequence: CASSTLGIDSGANVLTF.

This chain connects TRBV6-5 to TRBJ2-7, with a possible D match to TRBD1 (6 bases). V was clipped by 5 bases and J by 3 bases, with 17 bases between them. From germline, CDR1 is MNHEY and CDR2 SVGAGI. The length of the CDR3 is 15 residues. The CDR3 here is CASSPVQGSNYEQYF. The CDR3, as DNA: TGTGCCAGCAGTCCCGTACAGGGAAGCAACTACGAGCAGTACTTC.

This chain uses TRBV9 with TRBJ1-3, with a weak D call TRBD1 (5 bases). CDR1 is SGDLS and CDR2 is YYNGEE in the germline V gene. Trimming cost V 3 bases and J 0 bases, with 13 bases left between them. This CDR3 contains 16 residues. CDR3 residues: CASSAGTDFSGNTIYF. The CDR3, as DNA: TGTGCCAGCAGCGCCGGGACGGATTTCTCTGGAAACACCATATATTTT.

CDR3 nucleotide sequence: TGTGCCAGCAGTGCCTCATTGGCTGAAGCTTTCTTT. Its translation: CASSASLAEAFF. The genes are TRBV6-6 and TRBJ1-1; no clear D. V was clipped by 5 bases and J by 6 bases, with 10 bases between them. The CDR3 length is 12 residues. Germline V gene data show CDR1 as MNHNY and CDR2 as SVGAGI (reference sequence).

This clone was detected a few times. The CDR3 sequence: CASSLSSGRYEQYF. CDR3 bases: TGTGCCAGCAGTTTAAGTTCAGGGAGATACGAGCAGTACTTC. The chain uses TRBV27 and TRBJ2-7, with D perhaps assigned TRBD1 or TRBD2 (5 bases each). V dropped 2 bases and J dropped 4 bases, with 12 bases sitting between them. Germline V gene data show CDR1 as MNHEY and CDR2 as SMNVEV (reference sequence). The CDR3 has 14 amino acids.

V gene TRBV18 combines with J gene TRBJ1-1; possible D gene TRBD1, 6 bases. Trimming pared 0 bases from V and 3 bases from J, leaving 8 bases between. CDR3 size: 14 residues. CDR1 and CDR2 from the germline V gene are KGHSH and LQKENI. Written as DNA, the CDR3 is TGTGCCAGCTCACCACCGACAGGTTACACTGAAGCTTTCTTT. Its translation is CASSPPTGYTEAFF.

The chain links TRBV4-1 to TRBJ1-6, with D possibly matching TRBD1 (6 bases). Germline lookup yields CDR1 MGHRA and CDR2 YSYEKL. This CDR3 comprises 16 residues. V shed 4 bases and J shed 8 bases, with 18 bases lying between them. The CDR3 region is CASSLRDTGPHSPLHF. The CDR3 DNA reads TGCGCCAGCAGCCTCCGGGACACCGGGCCACATTCACCCCTCCACTTT.

The gene calls are TRBV9 and TRBJ2-7; 10 nucleotides line up with TRBD2. V lost 0 bases, J lost 3 bases, and 3 bases stayed unmatched. The V gene's germline CDR1 is SGDLS and CDR2 YYNGEE. The CDR3 runs 15 residues. DNA of the CDR3: TGTGCCAGCAGCGTAGGAAGCGGGGGGGGCTACGAGCAGTACTTC. This codes for CASSVGSGGGYEQYF.

This clone is a singleton in its sample. The chain employs TRBV9 and TRBJ1-1; possibly TRBD1 for D (6 bases). The V and J ends lost 1 base and 6 bases respectively, with 13 bases between them. There are 14 residues in the CDR3. Germline CDR1 and CDR2: SGDLS and YYNGEE. This CDR3 is CASSVLGGSAEAFF. The CDR3 DNA is TGTGCCAGCAGCGTATTGGGGGGCTCGGCTGAAGCTTTCTTT.

This clone was picked up one time. The chain has TRBV5-1 and TRBJ2-5; D is possibly TRBD1 (6 bases). Germline V gene data show CDR1 as SGHRS and CDR2 as YFSETQ. V was trimmed by 2 bases and J by 2 bases, leaving 10 bases between them. The CDR3 runs 14 residues. The CDR3 bases are TGCGCCAGCAGCTTAGAACAGGGACAAGAGACCCAGTACTTC. Amino acid sequence: CASSLEQGQETQYF.